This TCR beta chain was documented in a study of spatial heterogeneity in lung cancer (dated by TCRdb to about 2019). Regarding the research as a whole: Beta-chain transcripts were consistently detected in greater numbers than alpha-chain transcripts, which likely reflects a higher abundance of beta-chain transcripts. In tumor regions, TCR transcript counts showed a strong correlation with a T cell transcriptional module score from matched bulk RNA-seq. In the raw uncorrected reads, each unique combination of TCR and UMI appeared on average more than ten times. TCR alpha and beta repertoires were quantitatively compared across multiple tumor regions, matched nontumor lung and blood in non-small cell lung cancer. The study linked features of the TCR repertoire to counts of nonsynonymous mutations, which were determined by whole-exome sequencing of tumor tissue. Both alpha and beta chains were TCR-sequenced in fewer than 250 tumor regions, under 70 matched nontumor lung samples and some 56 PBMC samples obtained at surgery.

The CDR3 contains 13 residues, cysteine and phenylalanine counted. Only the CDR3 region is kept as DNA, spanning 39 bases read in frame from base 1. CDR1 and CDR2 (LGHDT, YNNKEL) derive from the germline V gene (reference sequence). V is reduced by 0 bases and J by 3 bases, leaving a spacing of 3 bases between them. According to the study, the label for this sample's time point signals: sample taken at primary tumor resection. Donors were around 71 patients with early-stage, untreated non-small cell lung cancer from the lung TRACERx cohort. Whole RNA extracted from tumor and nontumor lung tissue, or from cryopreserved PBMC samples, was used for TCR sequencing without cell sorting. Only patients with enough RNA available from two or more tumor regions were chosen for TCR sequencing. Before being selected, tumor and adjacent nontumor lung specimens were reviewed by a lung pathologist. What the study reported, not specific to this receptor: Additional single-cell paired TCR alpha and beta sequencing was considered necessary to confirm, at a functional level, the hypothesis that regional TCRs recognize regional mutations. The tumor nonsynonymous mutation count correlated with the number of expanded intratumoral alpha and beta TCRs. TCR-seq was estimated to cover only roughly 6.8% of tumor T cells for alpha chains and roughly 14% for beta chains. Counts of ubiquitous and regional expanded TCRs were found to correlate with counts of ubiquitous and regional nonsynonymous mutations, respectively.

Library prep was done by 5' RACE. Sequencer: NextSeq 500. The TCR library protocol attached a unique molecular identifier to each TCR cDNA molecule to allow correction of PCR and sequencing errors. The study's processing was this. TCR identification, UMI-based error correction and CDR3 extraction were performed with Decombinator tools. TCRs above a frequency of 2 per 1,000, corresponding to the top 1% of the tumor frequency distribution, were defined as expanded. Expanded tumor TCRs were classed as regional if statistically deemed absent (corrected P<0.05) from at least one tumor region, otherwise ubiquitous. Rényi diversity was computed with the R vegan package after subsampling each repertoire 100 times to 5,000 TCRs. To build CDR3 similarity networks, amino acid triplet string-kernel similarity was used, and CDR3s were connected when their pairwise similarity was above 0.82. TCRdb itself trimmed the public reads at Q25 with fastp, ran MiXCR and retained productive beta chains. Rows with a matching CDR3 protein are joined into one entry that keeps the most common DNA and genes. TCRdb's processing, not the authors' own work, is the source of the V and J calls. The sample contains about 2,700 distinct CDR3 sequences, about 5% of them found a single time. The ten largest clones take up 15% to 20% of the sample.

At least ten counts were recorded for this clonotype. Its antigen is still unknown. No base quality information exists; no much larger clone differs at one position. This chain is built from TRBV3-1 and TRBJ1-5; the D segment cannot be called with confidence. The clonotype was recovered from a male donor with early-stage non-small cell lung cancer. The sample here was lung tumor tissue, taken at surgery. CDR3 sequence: CASSQDLNQPQHF. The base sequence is TGTGCCAGCAGCCAAGACCTCAATCAGCCCCAGCATTTT.